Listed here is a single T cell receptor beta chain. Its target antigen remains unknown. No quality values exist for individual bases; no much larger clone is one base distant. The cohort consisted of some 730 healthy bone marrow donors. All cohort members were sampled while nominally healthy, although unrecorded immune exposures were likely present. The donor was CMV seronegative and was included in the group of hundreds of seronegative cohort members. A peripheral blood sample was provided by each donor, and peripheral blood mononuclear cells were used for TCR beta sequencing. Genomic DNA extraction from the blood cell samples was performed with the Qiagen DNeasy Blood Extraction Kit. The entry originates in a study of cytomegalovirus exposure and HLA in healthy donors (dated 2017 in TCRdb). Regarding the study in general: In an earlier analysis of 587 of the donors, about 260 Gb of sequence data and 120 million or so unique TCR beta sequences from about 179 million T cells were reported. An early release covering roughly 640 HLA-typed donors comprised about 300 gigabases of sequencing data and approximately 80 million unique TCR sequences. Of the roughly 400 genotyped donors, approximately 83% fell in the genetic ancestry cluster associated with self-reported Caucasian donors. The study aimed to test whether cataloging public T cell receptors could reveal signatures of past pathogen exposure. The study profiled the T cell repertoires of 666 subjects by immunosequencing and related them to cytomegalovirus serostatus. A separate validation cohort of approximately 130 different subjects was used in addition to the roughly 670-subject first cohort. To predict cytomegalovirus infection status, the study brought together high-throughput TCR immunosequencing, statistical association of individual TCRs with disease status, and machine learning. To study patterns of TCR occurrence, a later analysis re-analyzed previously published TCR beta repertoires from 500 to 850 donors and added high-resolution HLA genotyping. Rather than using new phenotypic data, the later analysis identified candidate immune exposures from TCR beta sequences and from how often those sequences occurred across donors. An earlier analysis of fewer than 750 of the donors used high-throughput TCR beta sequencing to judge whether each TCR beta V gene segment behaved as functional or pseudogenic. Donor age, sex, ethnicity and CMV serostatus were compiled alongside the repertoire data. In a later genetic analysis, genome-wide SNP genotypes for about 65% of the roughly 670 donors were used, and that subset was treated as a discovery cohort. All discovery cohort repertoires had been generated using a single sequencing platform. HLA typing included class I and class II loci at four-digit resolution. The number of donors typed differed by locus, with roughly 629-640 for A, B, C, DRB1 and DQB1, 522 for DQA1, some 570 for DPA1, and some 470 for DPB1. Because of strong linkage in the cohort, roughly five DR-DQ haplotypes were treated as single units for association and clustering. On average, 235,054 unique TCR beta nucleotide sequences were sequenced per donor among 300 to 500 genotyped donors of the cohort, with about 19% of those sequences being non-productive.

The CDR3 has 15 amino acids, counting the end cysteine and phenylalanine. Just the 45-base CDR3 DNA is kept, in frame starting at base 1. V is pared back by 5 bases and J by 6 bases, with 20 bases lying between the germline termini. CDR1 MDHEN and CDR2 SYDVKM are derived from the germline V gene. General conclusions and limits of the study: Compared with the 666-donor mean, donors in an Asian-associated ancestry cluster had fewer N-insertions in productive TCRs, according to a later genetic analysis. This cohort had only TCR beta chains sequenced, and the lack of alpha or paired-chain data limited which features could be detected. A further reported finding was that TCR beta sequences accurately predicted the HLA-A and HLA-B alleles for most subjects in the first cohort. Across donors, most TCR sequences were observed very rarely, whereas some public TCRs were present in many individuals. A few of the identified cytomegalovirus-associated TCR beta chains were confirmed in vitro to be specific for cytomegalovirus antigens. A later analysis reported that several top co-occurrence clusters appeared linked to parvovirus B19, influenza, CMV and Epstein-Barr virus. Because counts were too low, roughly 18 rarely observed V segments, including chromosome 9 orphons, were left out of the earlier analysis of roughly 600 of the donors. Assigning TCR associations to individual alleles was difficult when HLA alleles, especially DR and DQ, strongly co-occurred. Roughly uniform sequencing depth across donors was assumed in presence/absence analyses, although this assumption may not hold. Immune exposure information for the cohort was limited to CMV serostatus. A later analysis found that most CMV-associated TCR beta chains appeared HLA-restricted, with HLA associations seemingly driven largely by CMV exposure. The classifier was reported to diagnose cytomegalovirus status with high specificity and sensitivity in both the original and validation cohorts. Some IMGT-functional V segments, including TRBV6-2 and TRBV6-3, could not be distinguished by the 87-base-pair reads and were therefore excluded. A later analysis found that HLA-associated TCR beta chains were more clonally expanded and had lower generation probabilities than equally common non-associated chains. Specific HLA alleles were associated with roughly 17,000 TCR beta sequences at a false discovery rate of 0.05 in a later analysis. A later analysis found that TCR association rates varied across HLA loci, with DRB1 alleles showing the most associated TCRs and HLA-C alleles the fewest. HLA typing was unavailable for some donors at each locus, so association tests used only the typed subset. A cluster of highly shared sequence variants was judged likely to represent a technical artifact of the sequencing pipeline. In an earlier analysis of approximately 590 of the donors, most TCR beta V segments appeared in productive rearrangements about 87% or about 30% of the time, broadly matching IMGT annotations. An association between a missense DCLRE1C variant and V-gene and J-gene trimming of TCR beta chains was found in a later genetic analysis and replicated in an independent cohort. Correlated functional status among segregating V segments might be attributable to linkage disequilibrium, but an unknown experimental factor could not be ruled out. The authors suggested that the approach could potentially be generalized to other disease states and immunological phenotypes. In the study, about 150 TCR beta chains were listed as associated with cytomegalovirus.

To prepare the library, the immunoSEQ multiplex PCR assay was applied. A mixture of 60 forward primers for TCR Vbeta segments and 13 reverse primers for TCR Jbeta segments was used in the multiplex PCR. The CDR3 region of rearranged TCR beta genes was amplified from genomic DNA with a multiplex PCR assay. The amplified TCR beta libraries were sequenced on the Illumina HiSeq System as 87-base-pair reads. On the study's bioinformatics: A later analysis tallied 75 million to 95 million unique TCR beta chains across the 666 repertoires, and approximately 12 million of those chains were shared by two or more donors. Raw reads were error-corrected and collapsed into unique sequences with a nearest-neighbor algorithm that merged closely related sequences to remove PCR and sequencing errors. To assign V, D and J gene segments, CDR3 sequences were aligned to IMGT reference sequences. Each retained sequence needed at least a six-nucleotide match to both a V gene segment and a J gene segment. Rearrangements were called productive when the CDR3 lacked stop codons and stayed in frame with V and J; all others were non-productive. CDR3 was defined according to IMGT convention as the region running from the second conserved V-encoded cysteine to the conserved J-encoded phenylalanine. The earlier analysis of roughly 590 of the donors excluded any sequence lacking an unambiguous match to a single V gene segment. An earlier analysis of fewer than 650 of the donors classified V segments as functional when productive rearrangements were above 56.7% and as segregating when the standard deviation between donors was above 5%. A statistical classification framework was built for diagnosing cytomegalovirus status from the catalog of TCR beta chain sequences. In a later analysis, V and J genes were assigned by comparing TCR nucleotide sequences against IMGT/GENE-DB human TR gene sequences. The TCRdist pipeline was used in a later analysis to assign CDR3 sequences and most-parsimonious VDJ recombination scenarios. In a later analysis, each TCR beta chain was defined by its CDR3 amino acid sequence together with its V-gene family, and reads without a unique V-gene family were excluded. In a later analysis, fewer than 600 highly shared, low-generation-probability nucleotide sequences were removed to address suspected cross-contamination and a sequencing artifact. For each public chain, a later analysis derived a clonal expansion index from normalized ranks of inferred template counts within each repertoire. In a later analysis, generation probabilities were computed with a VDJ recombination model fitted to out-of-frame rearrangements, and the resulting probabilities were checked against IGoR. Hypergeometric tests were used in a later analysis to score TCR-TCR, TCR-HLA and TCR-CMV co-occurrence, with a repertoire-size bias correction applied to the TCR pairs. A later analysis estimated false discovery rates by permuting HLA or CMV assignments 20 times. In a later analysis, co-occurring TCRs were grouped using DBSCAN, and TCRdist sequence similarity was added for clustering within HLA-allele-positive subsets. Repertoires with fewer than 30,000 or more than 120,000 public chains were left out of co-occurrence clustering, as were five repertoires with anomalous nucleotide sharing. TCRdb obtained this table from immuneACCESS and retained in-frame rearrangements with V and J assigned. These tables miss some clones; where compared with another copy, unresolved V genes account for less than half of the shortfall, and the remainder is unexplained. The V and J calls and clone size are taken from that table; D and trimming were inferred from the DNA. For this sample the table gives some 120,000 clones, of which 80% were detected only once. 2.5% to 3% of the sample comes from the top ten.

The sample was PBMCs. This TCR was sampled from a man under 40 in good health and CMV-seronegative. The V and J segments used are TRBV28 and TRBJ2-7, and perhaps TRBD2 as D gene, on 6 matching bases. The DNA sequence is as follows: TGTGCCAGCAGTCTGGGCGGGACCCGTACCGCCGAGCAGTACTTC. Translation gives CASSLGGTRTAEQYF.